Each of the 14 T cell receptor beta chains below was sequenced from the same sample in a study of blood T cell repertoires in COVID-19. Some clones are missing from TCRdb's copy, which holds only in-frame ones; the method was immunoSEQ multiplex PCR. This table holds fewer than 40,000 clones, over 75% found once. Material: peripheral blood. The receptors shown here come from a man aged 60 to 69 with active COVID-19.

The chain joins TRBV5-8 to TRBJ2-3, with D unclear. V lost 0 bases to trimming and J lost 2 bases, with 16 bases between them. The CDR3 spans 17 residues. Germline V gene sequence: CDR1 SGHTS, CDR2 YDEGEE. Written as DNA, the CDR3 is TGTGCCAGCAGCTTGGGGGTATCAGGTCCAAACACAGATACGCAGTATTTT. Translated, it gives CASSLGVSGPNTDTQYF.

The V call is TRBV2, the J call TRBJ2-4; 11 bases fit TRBD2. The CDR3 extends over 16 amino acids. Looked up from germline, CDR1 is SNHLY and CDR2 is FYNNEI. J gave up 4 bases and V 6 bases, and 8 bases lay outside the gene matches. CDR3 amino acids: CASSPEVAGGKNIQYF. The CDR3, as DNA: TGTGCCAGCAGCCCGGAGGTAGCGGGAGGGAAAAACATTCAGTACTTC.

The chain joins TRBV27 to TRBJ2-3; tentatively, D is TRBD2 (6 bases). The CDR3 consists of 16 residues. Trimming pared 4 bases from V and 0 bases from J, leaving 14 bases between. CDR1 MNHEY and CDR2 SMNVEV come from the germline V gene (reference sequence). CDR3 residues: CASSWASGLSTDTQYF. CDR3 nucleotide sequence: TGTGCCAGCAGTTGGGCCTCGGGACTGAGCACAGATACGCAGTATTTT.

CDR3 region: CASSRGQQNEKLFF. The CDR3 coding sequence is TGTGCCAGTAGTAGGGGACAGCAGAATGAAAAACTGTTTTTT. The chain combines TRBV19 with TRBJ1-4; TRBD1 matches at 7 bases. CDR1 LNHDA and CDR2 SQIVND come from the germline V gene (reference sequence). The junction had 4 bases not matched to a gene; V was cut back by 4 bases and J by 5 bases. The CDR3 is made up of 14 amino acids. Full variable domain (rest looked up from reference TRBV19 and TRBJ1-4): DGGITQSPKYLFRKEGQNVTLSCEQNLNHDAMYWYRQDPGQGLRLIYYSQIVNDFQKGDIAEGYSVSREKKESFPLTVTSAQKNPTAFYLCASSRGQQNEKLFFGSGTQLSVL.

This rearrangement joins TRBV6-4 to TRBJ2-1; 9 bases are a match to TRBD2. V gave up 1 base and J gave up 7 bases; unmatched junction bases: 5. There are 15 residues in the CDR3. In germline, CDR1 is MRHNA, CDR2 SNTAGT. The CDR3 bases are TGTGCCAGCAGTGACTTCGGGACTAGCAAGAATGAGCAGTTCTTC. Its protein product is CASSDFGTSKNEQFF.

V gene TRBV28 combines with J gene TRBJ1-1; D is undetermined. This CDR3 spans 11 amino acids. Trimming took off 7 bases at V and 2 bases at J, with 5 bases between the two ends. Germline V CDR1 and CDR2: MDHEN, SYDVKM. CDR3: CASIINTEAFF. CDR3 DNA: TGTGCCAGCATTATCAACACTGAAGCTTTCTTT.

The chain has TRBV6-6 and TRBJ1-1, with 8 bases identical to TRBD1. The trim removed 7 bases at V and 6 bases at J, leaving 13 bases unmatched. Germline V gene data show CDR1 as MNHNY and CDR2 as SVGAGI (reference sequence). The CDR3 spans 15 residues. CDR3 nucleotides: TGTGCCAGCATCGACTCAGGGGGCTTGAAGTCTGAAGCTTTCTTT. It translates to CASIDSGGLKSEAFF.

J is TRBJ2-1 and V is TRBV9; 8 positions agree with TRBD2. The germline V gene encodes CDR1 SGDLS and CDR2 YYNGEE. The trim removed 5 bases at V and 4 bases at J, leaving 8 bases unmatched. This CDR3 has 15 residues. CDR3 nucleotide sequence: TGTGCCAGCAGTGGGGGGCTAGCGGGTTACAATGAGCAGTTCTTC. This translates into CASSGGLAGYNEQFF.

The chain employs TRBV7-2 and TRBJ1-2; TRBD1 matches at 8 bases. With V trimmed by 5 bases and J by 6 bases, 5 bases remained unmatched. Per germline, CDR1 SGHTA and CDR2 FQGNSA. The CDR3 is 13 residues long. Here the CDR3 DNA reads TGTGCCAGCAGCCGACAGGGGAAGAATGGCTACACCTTC. Its protein is CASSRQGKNGYTF.

The gene calls are TRBV14 and TRBJ2-1; no clear D. V was cut by 3 bases and J by 5 bases, with 11 bases left in between. This CDR3 spans 14 amino acids. The germline V gene has CDR1 SGHDN and CDR2 FVKESK. CDR3: CASSQETYHNEQFF. The CDR3 nucleotides read TGTGCCAGCAGCCAGGAGACTTATCACAATGAGCAGTTCTTC.

This clone has only a few counts. The V and J genes are TRBV7-9 and TRBJ1-5; no firm D call. Germline-derived CDR1 and CDR2 are SEHNR and FQNEAQ (reference sequence). The CDR3 is 17 residues long. Trimming shortened V by 1 base and J by 0 bases, and 13 bases separated the two germline ends. DNA for the CDR3: TGTGCCAGCAGCTTAGAGTGGAGCGGGTCTAGCAATCAGCCCCAGCATTTT. It is translated as CASSLEWSGSSNQPQHF. Full variable domain (remainder filled in from reference TRBV7-9 and TRBJ1-5): DTGVSQNPRHKITKRGQNVTFRCDPISEHNRLYWYRQTLGQGPEFLTYFQNEAQLEKSRLLSDRFSAERPKGSFSTLEIQRTEQGDSAMYLCASSLEWSGSSNQPQHFGDGTRLSIL.

The chain is built from TRBV6-4 and TRBJ2-2; maybe TRBD1 (5 bases). This CDR3 spans 14 amino acids. V lost 6 bases to trimming and J lost 0 bases, with 8 bases between them. Germline V CDR1 and CDR2: MRHNA, SNTAGT. The CDR3: CASRQEANTGELFF. CDR3 in DNA: TGTGCCAGCAGACAGGAAGCGAACACCGGGGAGCTGTTTTTT.

The chain joins TRBV6-1 to TRBJ1-5; D may be TRBD1 (5 bases). The CDR3 extends over 14 amino acids. Trimming left V 3 bases short and J 6 bases short, with 12 bases between. Germline V lookup: CDR1 MNHNS, CDR2 SASEGT. The CDR3 spells CASSDGDGGQPQHF. The CDR3 nucleotides are TGTGCCAGCAGTGATGGGGACGGGGGTCAGCCCCAGCATTTT.

This clone came up once. The J gene is TRBJ2-7, the V gene TRBV29-1; 9 nucleotides align to TRBD2. The trim removed 5 bases at V and 3 bases at J, leaving 11 bases unmatched. The CDR3 runs 15 residues. Germline V lookup: CDR1 SQVTM, CDR2 ANQGSEA. This CDR3 reads CSVTLAGEGYYEQYF. The DNA of the CDR3 is TGCAGCGTTACCTTAGCGGGAGAGGGCTACTACGAGCAGTACTTC.